This T cell receptor beta chain derives from a study of blood T cell repertoires in COVID-19. Using immunoSEQ multiplex PCR, the repertoire was profiled, and TCRdb retains in-frame clones only, with some absent. The sample lists about 170,000 clones; more than 85% were seen once. The CDR3 totals 13 residues. The specimen was PBMCs or T cells enriched from blood (not recorded which). The source of this sequence is a woman aged 45-59 years who had recovered from COVID-19. The chain couples TRBV21-1 to TRBJ2-4; the tabulated D call, TRBD2, remains unverified against the DNA. TRBV21-1 is given as a pseudogene. Here the CDR3 DNA reads TGTGCCCGCAAAGCGGGAGCCAAAAACATTCAGTACTTC. Translation: CARKAGAKNIQYF.